Listed here are 8 T cell receptor beta chains from one sample, sequenced in a study of shared clonotypes between healthy human individuals. Produced via immunoSEQ multiplex PCR; TCRdb's table is partial and in-frame only. This sample yields about 2.4 million clones, of which approximately 90% are seen a single time; roughly 0.15% belongs to the top ten. The specimen sequenced was naive CD4+ T cells sorted from blood. Subset noted: CD45RA+ positively selected. These receptors came from a man younger than 35 in good health.

V usage is TRBV19 and J usage is TRBJ2-5; 8 bases map to TRBD1. This CDR3 is built from 16 residues. CDR1 and CDR2 (germline): LNHDA, SQIVND (reference sequence). Trimming cost V 3 bases and J 1 base; bases outside gene matches: 7. The CDR3 here is CASSIGGTGGQETQYF. The CDR3 region has the DNA TGTGCCAGTAGTATCGGGGGTACAGGGGGCCAAGAGACCCAGTACTTC.

The chain carries TRBV7-9 and TRBJ2-2, with 10 positions matching TRBD1. V lost 0 bases, J lost 7 bases, and 5 bases stayed unmatched. The CDR3 spans 16 residues. Germline lookup yields CDR1 SEHNR and CDR2 FQNEAQ (reference sequence). The CDR3 coding sequence is TGTGCCAGCAGCTTAGCGACAGGGGGCTTTGTCGGGGAGCTGTTTTTT. The encoded protein is CASSLATGGFVGELFF. The whole variable domain, remainder taken from reference TRBV7-9 and TRBJ2-2, is DTGVSQNPRHKITKRGQNVTFRCDPISEHNRLYWYRQTLGQGPEFLTYFQNEAQLEKSRLLSDRFSAERPKGSFSTLEIQRTEQGDSAMYLCASSLATGGFVGELFFGEGSRLTVL.

The chain recombines TRBV19 with TRBJ2-4, with D tentatively TRBD1 (5 bases). Trimming took 3 bases from V and 1 from J, leaving 7 bases between them. The germline CDR1 and CDR2 sequences are LNHDA and SQIVND (reference sequence). The CDR3 runs to 14 residues. The CDR3 DNA reads TGTGCCAGTAGTATTAAGGGGGCCAAAAACATTCAGTACTTC. This translates into CASSIKGAKNIQYF.

The chain joins TRBV10-3 to TRBJ2-7, with D perhaps matching TRBD2 (6 bases). This CDR3 is built from 12 residues. The germline V and J ends were trimmed by 10 bases and 5 bases, with 15 bases remaining between them. CDR1 is ENHRY and CDR2 is SYGVKD in the germline V gene. CDR3 region: CATTSGGDEQYF. The CDR3 region has the DNA TGTGCCACCACCTCTGGAGGGGACGAGCAGTACTTC.

The CDR3 here is CAASGRDGGGNTIYF. CDR3 bases: TGTGCCGCATCTGGGCGGGACGGAGGTGGAAACACCATATATTTT. The V call is TRBV10-3, the J call TRBJ1-3; the D gene is possibly TRBD1 (5 bases). Trimming cost V 11 bases and J 3 bases, with 20 bases left between them. The CDR3 has 15 residues. Germline V gives CDR1 ENHRY, CDR2 SYGVKD.

The rearrangement links TRBV10-2 to TRBJ2-2, with D possibly being TRBD1 (5 bases). The CDR3 consists of 14 residues. V was pared by 6 bases and J by 0 bases, with 8 bases between. Germline V gives CDR1 WSHSY, CDR2 SAAADI. CDR3 amino acids: CASRPTANTGELFF. Here the CDR3 DNA reads TGCGCCAGCAGGCCGACAGCGAACACCGGGGAGCTGTTTTTT.

The count of this clone is one. The CDR3 DNA is TGTGCCAGCAGCCCCAAGCGGGGGGGCCTTTCTGAAGATACGCAGTATTTT. Translating it yields CASSPKRGGLSEDTQYF. The V gene is TRBV5-6, the J gene TRBJ2-3; 10 bases align to TRBD2. The junction had 13 bases not matched to a gene; V was cut back by 4 bases and J by 5 bases. In germline, CDR1 is SGHDT, CDR2 YYEEEE. The CDR3 covers 17 residues.

As for this clone: The same CDR3 is also encoded by other DNA sequences in this sample. V gene TRBV5-1 combines with J gene TRBJ2-5; possible D gene TRBD1, 6 bases. Germline CDR1 reads SGHRS; CDR2 reads YFSETQ. This CDR3 comprises 13 residues. Trimming took off 1 base at V and 6 bases at J, with 10 bases between the two ends. For the CDR3, the DNA is TGCGCCAGCAGCTTGTCTGGGGGCCAGACCCAGTACTTC. Protein sequence: CASSLSGGQTQYF.